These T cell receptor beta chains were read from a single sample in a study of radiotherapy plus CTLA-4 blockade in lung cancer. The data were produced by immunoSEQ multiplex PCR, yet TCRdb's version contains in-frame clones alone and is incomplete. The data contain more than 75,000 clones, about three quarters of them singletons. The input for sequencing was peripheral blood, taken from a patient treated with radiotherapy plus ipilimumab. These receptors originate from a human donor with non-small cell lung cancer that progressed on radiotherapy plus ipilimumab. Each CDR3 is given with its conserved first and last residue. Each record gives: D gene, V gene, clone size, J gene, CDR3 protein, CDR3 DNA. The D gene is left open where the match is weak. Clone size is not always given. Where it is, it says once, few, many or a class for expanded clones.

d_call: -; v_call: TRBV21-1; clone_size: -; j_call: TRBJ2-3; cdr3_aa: CASSKAGTGLAGGESTQYF; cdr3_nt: TGTGCCAGCAGCAAAGCCGGGACAGGACTAGCGGGAGGGGAGAGTACGCAGTATTTT
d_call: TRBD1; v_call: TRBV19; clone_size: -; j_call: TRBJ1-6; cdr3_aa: CASSIGQGDNSPLHF; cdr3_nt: TGTGCCAGTAGTATCGGGCAGGGGGATAATTCGCCCCTCCACTTT
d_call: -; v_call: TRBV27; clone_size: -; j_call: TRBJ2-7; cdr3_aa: CASSSPYRTSQYF; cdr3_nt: TGTGCCAGCAGTTCCCCCTACCGGACGTCCCAGTACTTC
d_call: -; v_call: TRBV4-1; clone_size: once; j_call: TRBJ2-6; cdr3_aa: CASSQEARVGANVLTF; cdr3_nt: TGCGCCAGCAGCCAAGAAGCCAGGGTAGGGGCCAACGTCCTGACTTTC
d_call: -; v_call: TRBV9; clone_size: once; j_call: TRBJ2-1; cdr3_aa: CASSVGGRVSYNEQFF; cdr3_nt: TGTGCCAGCAGCGTAGGGGGTCGAGTCTCCTACAATGAGCAGTTCTTC
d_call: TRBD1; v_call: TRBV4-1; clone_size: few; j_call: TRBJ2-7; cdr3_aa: CASSQAVGTATYEQYF; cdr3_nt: TGCGCCAGCAGCCAAGCTGTCGGGACAGCTACCTACGAGCAGTACTTC
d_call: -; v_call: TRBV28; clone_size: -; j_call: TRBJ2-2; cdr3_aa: CASSYPGGNTGELFF; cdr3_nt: TGTGCCAGCAGTTACCCTGGGGGGAACACCGGGGAGCTGTTTTTT
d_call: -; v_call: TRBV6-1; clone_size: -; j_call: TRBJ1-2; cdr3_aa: CASNERRTRGSYTF; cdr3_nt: TGTGCCAGCAATGAAAGAAGGACTCGTGGCAGCTACACCTTC
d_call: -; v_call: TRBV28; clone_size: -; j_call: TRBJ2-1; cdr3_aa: CASSLPPTGGNEQFF; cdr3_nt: TGTGCCAGCAGTTTACCCCCGACAGGTGGCAATGAGCAGTTCTTC
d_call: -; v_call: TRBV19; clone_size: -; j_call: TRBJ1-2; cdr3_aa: CASRDYGYTF; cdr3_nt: TGTGCCAGTCGAGACTATGGCTACACCTTC
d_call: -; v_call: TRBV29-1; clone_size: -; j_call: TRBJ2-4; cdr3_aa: CSVETGFHIQYF; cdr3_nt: TGCAGCGTTGAAACTGGGTTTCACATTCAGTACTTC
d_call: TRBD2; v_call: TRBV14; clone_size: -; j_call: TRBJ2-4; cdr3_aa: CASSHLAGGNIQYF; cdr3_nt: TGTGCCAGCAGTCACCTAGCGGGAGGGAACATTCAGTACTTT
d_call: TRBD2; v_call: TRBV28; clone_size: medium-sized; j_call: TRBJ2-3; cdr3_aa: CASGITSGRGDTQYF; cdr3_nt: TGTGCCAGCGGAATTACTAGCGGGAGGGGGGATACGCAGTATTTT
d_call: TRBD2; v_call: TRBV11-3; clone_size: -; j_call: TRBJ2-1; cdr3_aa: CASSPLAGRGEQFF; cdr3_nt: TGTGCCAGCAGCCCACTAGCGGGGAGGGGTGAGCAGTTCTTC
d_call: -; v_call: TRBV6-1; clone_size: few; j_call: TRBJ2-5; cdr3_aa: CASELEETQYF; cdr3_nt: TGTGCCAGCGAGCTAGAAGAGACCCAGTACTTC
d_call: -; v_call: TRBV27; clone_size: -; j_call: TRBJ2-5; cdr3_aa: CASSLSRGQETQYF; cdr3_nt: TGTGCCAGCAGTTTGAGCAGGGGCCAAGAGACCCAGTACTTC
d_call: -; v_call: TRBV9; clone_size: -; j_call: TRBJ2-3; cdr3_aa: CASSVAGGGLVDTQYF; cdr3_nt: TGTGCCAGCAGCGTAGCCGGCGGGGGCCTCGTAGATACGCAGTATTTT
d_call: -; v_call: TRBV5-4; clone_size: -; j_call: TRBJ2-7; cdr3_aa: CASSSNFRDFEQYF; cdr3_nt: TGTGCCAGCAGCTCAAACTTCCGGGACTTCGAGCAGTACTTC
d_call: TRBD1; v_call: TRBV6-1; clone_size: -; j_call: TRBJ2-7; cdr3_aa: CASSRSDRNYEQYF; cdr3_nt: TGTGCCAGCAGTCGCTCGGACAGGAACTACGAGCAGTACTTC
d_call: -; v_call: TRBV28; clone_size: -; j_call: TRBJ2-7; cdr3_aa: CASSSPGVYEQYF; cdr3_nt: TGTGCCAGCAGTTCCCCTGGGGTCTACGAGCAGTACTTC
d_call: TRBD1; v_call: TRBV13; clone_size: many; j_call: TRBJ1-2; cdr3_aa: CASSTSPGQYGYTF; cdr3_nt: TGTGCCAGCAGCACGTCACCGGGACAGTATGGCTACACCTTC
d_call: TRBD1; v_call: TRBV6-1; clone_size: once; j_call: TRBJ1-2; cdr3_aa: CASRLGTGRDYGYTF; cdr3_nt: TGTGCCAGCAGGCTCGGGACAGGGCGGGACTATGGCTACACCTTC
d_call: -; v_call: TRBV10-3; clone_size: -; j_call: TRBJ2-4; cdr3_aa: CAISESAEAKNIQYF; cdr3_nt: TGTGCCATCAGTGAGTCGGCAGAAGCCAAAAACATTCAGTACTTC
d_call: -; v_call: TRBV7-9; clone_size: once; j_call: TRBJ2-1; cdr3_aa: CASSLLGSYNEQFF; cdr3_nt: TGTGCCAGCAGCTTACTAGGGTCGTACAATGAGCAGTTCTTC
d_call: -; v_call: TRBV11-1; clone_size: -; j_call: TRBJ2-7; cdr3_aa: CASSHTGESYEQYF; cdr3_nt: TGTGCCAGCAGCCACACCGGGGAATCCTACGAGCAGTACTTC
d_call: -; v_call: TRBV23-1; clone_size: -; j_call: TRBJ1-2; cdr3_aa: CASSQYSGYGYTF; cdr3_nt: TGCGCCAGCAGTCAATACAGCGGCTATGGCTACACCTTC
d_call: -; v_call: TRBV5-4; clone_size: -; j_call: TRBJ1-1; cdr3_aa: CASSPQAGAGAEAFF; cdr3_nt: TGTGCCAGCAGCCCCCAAGCAGGGGCGGGGGCTGAAGCTTTCTTT
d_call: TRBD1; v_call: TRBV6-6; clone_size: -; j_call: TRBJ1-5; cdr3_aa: CASSYQRKGQRAPQHF; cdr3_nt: TGTGCCAGCAGTTACCAGCGGAAGGGACAGCGGGCGCCCCAGCATTTT
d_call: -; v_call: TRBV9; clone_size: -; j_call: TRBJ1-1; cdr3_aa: CASSVGIGTEAFF; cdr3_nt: TGTGCCAGCAGCGTAGGAATTGGCACTGAAGCTTTCTTT
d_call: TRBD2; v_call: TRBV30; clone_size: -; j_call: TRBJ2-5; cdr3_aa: CAWSVLAGGSETQYF; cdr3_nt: TGTGCCTGGAGTGTACTAGCGGGGGGATCAGAGACCCAGTACTTC
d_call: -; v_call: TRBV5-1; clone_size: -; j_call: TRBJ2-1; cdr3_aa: CASSLSLKSRNHEQFF; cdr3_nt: TGCGCCAGCAGCTTGTCCCTAAAAAGCAGGAACCATGAGCAGTTCTTC
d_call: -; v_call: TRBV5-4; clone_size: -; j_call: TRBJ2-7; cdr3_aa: CASSLSTDSYEQYF; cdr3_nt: TGTGCCAGCAGCTTGAGTACGGATTCCTACGAGCAGTACTTC
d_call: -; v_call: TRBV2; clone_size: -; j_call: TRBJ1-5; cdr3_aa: CASSEWGLGNQPQHF; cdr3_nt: TGTGCCAGCAGTGAATGGGGGCTCGGCAATCAGCCCCAGCATTTT
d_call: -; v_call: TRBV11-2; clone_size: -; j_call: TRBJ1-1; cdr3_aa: CASSLAPPQVNTEAFF; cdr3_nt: TGTGCCAGCAGCTTAGCTCCCCCTCAGGTGAACACTGAAGCTTTCTTT
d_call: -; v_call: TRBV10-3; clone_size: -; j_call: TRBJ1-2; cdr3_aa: CAISESMGRGAGYTF; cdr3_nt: TGTGCCATCAGTGAGTCGATGGGGCGGGGTGCCGGCTACACCTTC
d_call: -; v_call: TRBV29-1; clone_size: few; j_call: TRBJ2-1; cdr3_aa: CSVDLGGQFF; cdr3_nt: TGCAGCGTTGACCTAGGGGGGCAGTTCTTC
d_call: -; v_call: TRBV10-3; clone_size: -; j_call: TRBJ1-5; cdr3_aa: CAISDSDLPYQPQHF; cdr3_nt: TGTGCCATCAGTGATTCGGACCTCCCTTATCAGCCCCAGCATTTT
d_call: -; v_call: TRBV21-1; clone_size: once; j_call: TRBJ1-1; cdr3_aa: CASSTRPTANTEAFF; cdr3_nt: TGTGCCAGCAGCACTCGACCTACAGCGAACACTGAAGCTTTCTTT
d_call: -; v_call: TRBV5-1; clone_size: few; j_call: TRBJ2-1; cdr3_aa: CASSPAYGDNEQFF; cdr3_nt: TGCGCCAGCAGCCCCGCGTACGGGGACAATGAGCAGTTCTTC
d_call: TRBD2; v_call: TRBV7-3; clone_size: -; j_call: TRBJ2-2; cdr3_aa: CASSFKGGRSTGELFF; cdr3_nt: TGTGCCAGCAGCTTTAAGGGAGGGAGGTCGACCGGGGAGCTGTTTTTT
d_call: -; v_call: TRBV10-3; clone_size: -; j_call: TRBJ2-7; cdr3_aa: CATRGVVGQTYEQYF; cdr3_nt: TGTGCCACGAGGGGTGTGGTCGGGCAGACCTACGAGCAGTACTTC
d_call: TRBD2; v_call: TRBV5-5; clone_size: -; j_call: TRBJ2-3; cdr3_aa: CASSFSSGGVSDTQYF; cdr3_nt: TGTGCCAGCAGCTTTTCTAGCGGGGGGGTGTCAGATACGCAGTATTTT
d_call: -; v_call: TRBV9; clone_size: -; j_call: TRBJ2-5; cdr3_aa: CASSVVPQETQYF; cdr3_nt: TGTGCCAGCAGCGTAGTGCCCCAAGAGACCCAGTACTTC
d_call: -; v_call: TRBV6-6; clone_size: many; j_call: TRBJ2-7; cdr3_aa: CASSYSVEQYF; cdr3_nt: TGTGCCAGCAGTTACTCGGTTGAGCAGTACTTC
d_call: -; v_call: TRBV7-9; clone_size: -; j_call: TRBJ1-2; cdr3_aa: CASSLEATNYGYTF; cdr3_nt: TGTGCCAGCAGCTTAGAGGCTACTAACTATGGCTACACCTTC
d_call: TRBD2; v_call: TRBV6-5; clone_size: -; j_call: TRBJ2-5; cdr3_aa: CASSASGSARETQYF; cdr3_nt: TGTGCCAGCAGTGCTAGCGGGAGCGCTCGCGAGACCCAGTACTTC
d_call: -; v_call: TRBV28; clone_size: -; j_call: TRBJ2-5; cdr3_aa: CASSLATDLETQYF; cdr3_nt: TGTGCCAGCAGTTTAGCGACGGATCTCGAGACCCAGTACTTC
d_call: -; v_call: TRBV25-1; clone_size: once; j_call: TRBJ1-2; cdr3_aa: CASSDWARAGGYTF; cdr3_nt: TGTGCCAGCAGTGATTGGGCCAGGGCGGGTGGCTACACCTTC
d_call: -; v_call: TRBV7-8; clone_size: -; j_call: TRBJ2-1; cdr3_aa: CASSLGSSLGEQFF; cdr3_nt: TGTGCCAGCAGCTTAGGATCCAGTTTGGGTGAGCAGTTCTTC
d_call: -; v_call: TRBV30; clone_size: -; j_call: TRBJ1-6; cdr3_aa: CAWNLGYSPLHF; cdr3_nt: TGTGCCTGGAATTTAGGGTATTCACCCCTCCACTTT
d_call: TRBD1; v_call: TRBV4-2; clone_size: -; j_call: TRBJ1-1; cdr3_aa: CASSGGDRGNTEAFF; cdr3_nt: TGTGCCAGCAGCGGGGGGGACAGAGGGAACACTGAAGCTTTCTTT
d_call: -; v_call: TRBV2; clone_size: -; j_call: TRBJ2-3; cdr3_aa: CASTKEGTDTQYF; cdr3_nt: TGTGCCAGCACCAAGGAAGGAACAGATACGCAGTATTTT
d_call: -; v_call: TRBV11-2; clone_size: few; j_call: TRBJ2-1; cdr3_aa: CASSLAPALGIGIWSEQFF; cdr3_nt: TGTGCCAGCAGCTTGGCCCCCGCCTTGGGGATCGGGATATGGAGTGAGCAGTTCTTC
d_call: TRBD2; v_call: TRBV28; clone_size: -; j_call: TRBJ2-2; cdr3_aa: CASSLPLGTRKNTGELFF; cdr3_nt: TGTGCCAGCAGTTTGCCCCTGGGGACTAGAAAGAACACCGGGGAGCTGTTTTTT
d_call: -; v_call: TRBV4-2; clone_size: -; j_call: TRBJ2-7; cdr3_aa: CASSQENGLAEQYF; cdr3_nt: TGTGCCAGCAGCCAAGAGAATGGTCTAGCGGAGCAGTACTTC